This T cell receptor beta chain was sequenced during a study of blood T cell repertoires in COVID-19. About the research overall: Nucleic acid was either cDNA or gDNA, and it came from T cells, B-cell-depleted T cells, or PBMCs.

The data were produced by immunoSEQ multiplex PCR, yet TCRdb's version contains in-frame clones alone and is incomplete. Here the sample spans more than 300,000 clones, more than 90% being singletons. Germline V gene sequence: CDR1 LNHDA, CDR2 SQIVND (reference sequence). Trimming removed 5 bases from V and 15 bases from J; junction bases left unmatched: 7. CDR3 length: 11 amino acids. This TCR was sampled from a woman aged 25 to 39 who had been exposed to COVID-19. This sequence joins TRBV19 and TRBJ1-5, with TRBD1 matching 7 bases. Sequenced input: PBMCs or T cells enriched from blood (not recorded which). The chain's CDR3 is CASSSTTGRHF. The CDR3 nucleotides read TGTGCCAGTAGTTCGACGACAGGGAGGCATTTT.